One and the same sample provided the 6 T cell receptor beta chains below, sequenced in a study of shared clonotypes between healthy human individuals. Naivety among CD8 cells was defined by CD45RO negativity and positive CCR7 selection, thereby excluding terminally differentiated effector memory CD45RA+ cells. Data came from immunoSEQ multiplex PCR; TCRdb stores just in-frame clones and leaves some out. This table holds about 800,000 clones, about 97% found once. The sample was naive CD8+ T cells sorted from blood. The receptors derive from a man younger than 40 in good health.

The chain carries TRBV27 and TRBJ1-2; D is uncertain. Between the trimmed V and J ends, which lost 0 bases and 4 bases, there was a span of 9 bases. The CDR3 is 14 residues long. CDR1 is MNHEY and CDR2 is SMNVEV in the germline V gene (reference sequence). This chain's CDR3 is CASSLSGGFYGYTF. Written as DNA, the CDR3 is TGTGCCAGCAGTTTATCGGGCGGCTTCTATGGCTACACCTTC.

The genes are TRBV21-1 and TRBJ1-2; TRBD1 is taken as the D call from the table, unchecked against the DNA. TRBV21-1 is classified as a pseudogene. CDR3 size: 18 residues. CDR3 DNA sequence: TGTGCCAGCAGCAAGTCACCCCCAAGGGGGGACAGGGGGCTTGGCTACACCTTC. Amino acid sequence: CASSKSPPRGDRGLGYTF.

The chain recombines TRBV7-9 with TRBJ2-3; 10 bases align to TRBD2. With V trimmed by 5 bases and J by 2 bases, 4 bases remained unmatched. The V gene's germline CDR1 is SEHNR and CDR2 FQNEAQ (reference sequence). The CDR3 totals 15 residues. Here the CDR3 reads CASSLLAGATDTQYF. The DNA for the CDR3 is TGTGCCAGCAGCCTTCTAGCGGGAGCCACAGATACGCAGTATTTT.

About this clone: Other DNA sequences within the sample encode an identical CDR3. The CDR3, as DNA: TGTGCCAGCAGCTTGGGTGGTTACGAGCAGTACTTC. As protein: CASSLGGYEQYF. The J gene is TRBJ2-7, the V gene TRBV5-4, with D hard to call. There are 12 residues in the CDR3. V lost 0 bases and J lost 4, with 5 bases in between. Looked up from germline, CDR1 is SGHNT and CDR2 is YYREEE (reference sequence).

The chain links TRBV28 to TRBJ2-1; TRBD2 agrees at 12 bases. Germline V gives CDR1 MDHEN, CDR2 SYDVKM. V gave up 2 bases and J gave up 8 bases; unmatched junction bases: 10. The length of the CDR3 is 17 residues. The CDR3 nucleotides read TGTGCCAGCAGTTTAGCGGGACTAGCGGGTCTCGGGGATGAGCAGTTCTTC. Its translation: CASSLAGLAGLGDEQFF.

The J gene is TRBJ2-5, the V gene TRBV6-5; D might be TRBD1 (5 bases). Germline V gene data show CDR1 as MNHEY and CDR2 as SVGAGI. The CDR3 sequence is 14 residues long. V was trimmed by 0 bases and J by 0 bases, leaving 5 bases between them. CDR3 sequence reads: CASSYSDNQETQYF. The DNA of the CDR3 is TGTGCCAGCAGTTACTCGGACAACCAAGAGACCCAGTACTTC.